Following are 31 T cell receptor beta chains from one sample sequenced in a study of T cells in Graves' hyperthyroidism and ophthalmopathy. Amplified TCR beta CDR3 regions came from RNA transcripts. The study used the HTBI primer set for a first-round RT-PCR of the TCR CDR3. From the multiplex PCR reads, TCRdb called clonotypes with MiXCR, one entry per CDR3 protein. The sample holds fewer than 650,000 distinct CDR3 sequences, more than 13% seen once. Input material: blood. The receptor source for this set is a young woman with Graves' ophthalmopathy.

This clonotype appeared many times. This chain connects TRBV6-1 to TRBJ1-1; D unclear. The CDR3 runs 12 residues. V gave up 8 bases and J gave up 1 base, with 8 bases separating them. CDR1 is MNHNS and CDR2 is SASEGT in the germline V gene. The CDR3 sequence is CASGITNTEAFF. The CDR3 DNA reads TGTGCCAGCGGGATCACGAACACTGAAGCTTTCTTT.

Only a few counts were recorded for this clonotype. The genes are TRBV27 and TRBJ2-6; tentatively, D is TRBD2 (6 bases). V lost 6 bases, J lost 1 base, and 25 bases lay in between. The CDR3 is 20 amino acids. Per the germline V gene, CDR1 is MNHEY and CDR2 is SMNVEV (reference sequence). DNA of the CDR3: TGTGCCAGCAGCCGTCGCGGCTCGGAGGGTTCCCTTTCTGGGGCCAACGTCCTGACTTTC. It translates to CASSRRGSEGSLSGANVLTF.

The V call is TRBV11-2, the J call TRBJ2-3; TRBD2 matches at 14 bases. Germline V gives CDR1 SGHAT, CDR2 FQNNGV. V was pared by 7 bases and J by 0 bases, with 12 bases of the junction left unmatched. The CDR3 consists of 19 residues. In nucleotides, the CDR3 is TGTGCCAGCACTCTGTCGGGACTAGCGGGGGTCTGGAGCACAGATACGCAGTATTTT. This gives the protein CASTLSGLAGVWSTDTQYF.

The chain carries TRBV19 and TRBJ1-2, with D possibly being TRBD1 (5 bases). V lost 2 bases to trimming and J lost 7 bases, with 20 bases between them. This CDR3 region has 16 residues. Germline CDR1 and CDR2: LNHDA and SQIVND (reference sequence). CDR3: CASSIRQGNSYGGYTF. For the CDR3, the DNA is TGTGCCAGTAGTATACGGCAGGGAAACTCCTACGGTGGCTACACCTTC. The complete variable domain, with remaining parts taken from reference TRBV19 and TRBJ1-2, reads DGGITQSPKYLFRKEGQNVTLSCEQNLNHDAMYWYRQDPGQGLRLIYYSQIVNDFQKGDIAEGYSVSREKKESFPLTVTSAQKNPTAFYLCASSIRQGNSYGGYTFGSGTRLTVV.

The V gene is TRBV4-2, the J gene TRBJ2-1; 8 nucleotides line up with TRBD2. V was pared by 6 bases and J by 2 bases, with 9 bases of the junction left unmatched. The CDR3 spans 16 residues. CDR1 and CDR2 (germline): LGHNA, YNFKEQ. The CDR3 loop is CASRDRAGVAYNEQFF. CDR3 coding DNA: TGTGCCAGCAGGGACAGAGCGGGAGTCGCCTACAATGAGCAGTTCTTC.

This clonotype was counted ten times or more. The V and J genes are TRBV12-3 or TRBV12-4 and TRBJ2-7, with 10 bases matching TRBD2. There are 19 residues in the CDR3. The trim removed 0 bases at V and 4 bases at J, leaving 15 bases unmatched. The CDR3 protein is CASSLARLVGPSGGYEQYF. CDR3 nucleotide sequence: TGTGCCAGCAGTTTAGCGAGATTAGTCGGGCCTAGCGGGGGATACGAGCAGTACTTC.

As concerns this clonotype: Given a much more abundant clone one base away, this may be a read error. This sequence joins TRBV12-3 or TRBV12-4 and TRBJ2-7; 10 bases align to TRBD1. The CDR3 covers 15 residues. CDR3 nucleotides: TGTGTCAGCAGTTCGACAGGGGGCTTCTCCTACGAGCAGTACTTC. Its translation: CVSSSTGGFSYEQYF.

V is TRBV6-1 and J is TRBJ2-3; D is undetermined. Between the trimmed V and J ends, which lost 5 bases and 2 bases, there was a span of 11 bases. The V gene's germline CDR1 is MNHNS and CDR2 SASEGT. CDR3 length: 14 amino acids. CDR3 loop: CASSSLEATDTQYF. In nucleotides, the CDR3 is TGTGCCAGCAGTAGCCTAGAGGCCACAGATACGCAGTATTTT.

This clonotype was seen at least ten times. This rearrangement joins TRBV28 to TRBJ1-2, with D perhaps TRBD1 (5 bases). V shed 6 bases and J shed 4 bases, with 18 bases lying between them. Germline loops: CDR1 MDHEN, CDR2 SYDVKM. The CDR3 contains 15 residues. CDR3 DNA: TGTGCCAGCAGCCAACCAACCGGGGCGGGCTATGGCTACACCTTC. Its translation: CASSQPTGAGYGYTF.

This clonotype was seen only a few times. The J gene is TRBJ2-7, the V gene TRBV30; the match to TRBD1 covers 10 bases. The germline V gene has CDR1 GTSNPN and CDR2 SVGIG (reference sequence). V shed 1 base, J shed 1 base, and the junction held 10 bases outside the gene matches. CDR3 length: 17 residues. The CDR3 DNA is TGTGCCTGGAGTGACGATTTTAGGGACAGGGGTTCCTACGAGCAGTACTTC. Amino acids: CAWSDDFRDRGSYEQYF. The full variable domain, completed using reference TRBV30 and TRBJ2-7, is SQTIHQWPATLVQPVGSPLSLECTVEGTSNPNLYWYRQAAGRGLQLLFYSVGIGQISSEVPQNLSASRPQDRQFILSSKKLLLSDSGFYLCAWSDDFRDRGSYEQYFGPGTRLTVT.

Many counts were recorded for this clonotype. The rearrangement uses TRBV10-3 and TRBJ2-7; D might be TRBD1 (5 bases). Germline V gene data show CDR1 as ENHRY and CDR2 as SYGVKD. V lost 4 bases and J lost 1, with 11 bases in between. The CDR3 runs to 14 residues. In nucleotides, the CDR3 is TGTGCCATCAGTGTAGGACACGGGTCCTACGAGCAGTACTTC. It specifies CAISVGHGSYEQYF.

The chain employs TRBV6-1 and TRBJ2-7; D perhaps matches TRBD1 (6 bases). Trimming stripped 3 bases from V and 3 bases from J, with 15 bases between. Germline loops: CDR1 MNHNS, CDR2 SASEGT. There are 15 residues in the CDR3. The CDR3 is CASSEDSPVHYEQYF. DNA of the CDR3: TGTGCCAGCAGTGAGGACAGTCCCGTACACTACGAGCAGTACTTC.

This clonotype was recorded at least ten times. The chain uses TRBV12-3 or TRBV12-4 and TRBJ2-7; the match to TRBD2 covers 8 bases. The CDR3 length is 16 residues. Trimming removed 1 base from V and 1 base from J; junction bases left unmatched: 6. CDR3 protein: CASSLGMAGGSYEQYF. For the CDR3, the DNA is TGTGCCAGCAGTTTAGGGATGGCGGGGGGTTCCTACGAGCAGTACTTC.

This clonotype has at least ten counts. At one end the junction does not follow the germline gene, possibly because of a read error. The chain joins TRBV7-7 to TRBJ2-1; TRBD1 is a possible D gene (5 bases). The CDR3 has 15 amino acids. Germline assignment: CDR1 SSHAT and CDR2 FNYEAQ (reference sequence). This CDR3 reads CASSPRLGPYNEQFF. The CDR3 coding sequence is TGTGCTAGCAGCCCCCGGCTGGGGCCGTACAATGAGCAGTTCTTC.

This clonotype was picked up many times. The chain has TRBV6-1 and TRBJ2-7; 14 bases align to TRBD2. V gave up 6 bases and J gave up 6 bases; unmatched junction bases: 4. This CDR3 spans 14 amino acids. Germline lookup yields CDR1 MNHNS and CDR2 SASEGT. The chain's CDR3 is CASSSGLAGVEQYF. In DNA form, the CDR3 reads TGTGCCAGCAGCTCGGGACTAGCGGGAGTCGAGCAGTACTTC.

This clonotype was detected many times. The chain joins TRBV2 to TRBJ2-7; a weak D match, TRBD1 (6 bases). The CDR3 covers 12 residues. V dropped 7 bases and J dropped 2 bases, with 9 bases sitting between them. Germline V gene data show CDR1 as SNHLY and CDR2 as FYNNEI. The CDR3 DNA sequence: TGTGCCAGCACTGGACAGACCTACGAGCAGTACTTC. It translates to CASTGQTYEQYF.

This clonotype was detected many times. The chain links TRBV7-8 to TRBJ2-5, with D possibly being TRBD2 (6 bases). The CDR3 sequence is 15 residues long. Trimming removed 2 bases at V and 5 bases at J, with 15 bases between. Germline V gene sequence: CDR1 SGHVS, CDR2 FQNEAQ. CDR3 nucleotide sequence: TGTGCCAGCAGCTTAACCGCGGGACTGAGGGAGACCCAGTACTTC. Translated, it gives CASSLTAGLRETQYF.

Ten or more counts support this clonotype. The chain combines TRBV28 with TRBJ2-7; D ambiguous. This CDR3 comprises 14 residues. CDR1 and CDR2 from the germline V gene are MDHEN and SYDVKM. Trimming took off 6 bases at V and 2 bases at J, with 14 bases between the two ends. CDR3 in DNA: TGTGCCAGCAGCCTTGACCTGGGTCCCTACGAGCAGTACTTC. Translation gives CASSLDLGPYEQYF.

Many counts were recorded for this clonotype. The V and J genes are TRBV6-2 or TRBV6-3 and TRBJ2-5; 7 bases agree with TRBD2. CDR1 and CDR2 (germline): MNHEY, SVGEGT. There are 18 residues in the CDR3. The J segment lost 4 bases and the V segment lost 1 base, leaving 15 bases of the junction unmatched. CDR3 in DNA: TGTGCCAGCAGTTACTTCAACCCGGGAGGCGGGAGAGTAGAGACCCAGTACTTC. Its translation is CASSYFNPGGGRVETQYF.

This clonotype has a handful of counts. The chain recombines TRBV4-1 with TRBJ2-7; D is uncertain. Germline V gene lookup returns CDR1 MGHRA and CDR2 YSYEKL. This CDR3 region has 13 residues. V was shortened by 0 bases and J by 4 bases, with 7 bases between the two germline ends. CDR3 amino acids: CASSQERTYEQYF. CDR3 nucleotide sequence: TGCGCCAGCAGCCAAGAGAGAACGTACGAGCAGTACTTC.

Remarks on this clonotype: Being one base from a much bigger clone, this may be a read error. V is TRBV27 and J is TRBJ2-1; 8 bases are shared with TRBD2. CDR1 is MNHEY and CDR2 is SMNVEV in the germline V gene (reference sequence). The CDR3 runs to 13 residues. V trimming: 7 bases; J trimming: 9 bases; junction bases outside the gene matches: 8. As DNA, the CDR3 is TGTGCCAGCACCCCTATTCTAGCGGGTGAGCAGTTCTTC. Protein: CASTPILAGEQFF.

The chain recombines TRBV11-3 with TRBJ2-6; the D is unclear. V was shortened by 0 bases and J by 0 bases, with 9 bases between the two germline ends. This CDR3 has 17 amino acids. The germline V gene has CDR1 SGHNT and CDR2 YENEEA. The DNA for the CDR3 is TGTGCCAGCAGCTTAGATCGGTGGGGCTCTGGGGCCAACGTCCTGACTTTC. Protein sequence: CASSLDRWGSGANVLTF. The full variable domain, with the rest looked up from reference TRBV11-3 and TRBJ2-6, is EAGVVQSPRYKIIEKKQPVAFWCNPISGHNTLYWYLQNLGQGPELLIRYENEEAVDDSQLPKDRFSAERLKGVDSTLKIQPAELGDSAVYLCASSLDRWGSGANVLTFGAGSRLTVL.

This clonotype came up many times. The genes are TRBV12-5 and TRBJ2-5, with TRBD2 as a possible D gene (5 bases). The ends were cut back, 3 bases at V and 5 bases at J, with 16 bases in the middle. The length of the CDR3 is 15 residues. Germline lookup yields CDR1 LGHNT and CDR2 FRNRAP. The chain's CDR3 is CASGFFGGSVETQYF. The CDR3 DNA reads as TGTGCTAGTGGTTTCTTTGGCGGGTCCGTGGAGACCCAGTACTTC. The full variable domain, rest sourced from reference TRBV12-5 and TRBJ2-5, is DARVTQTPRHKVTEMGQEVTMRCQPILGHNTVFWYRQTMMQGLELLAYFRNRAPLDDSGMPKDRFSAEMPDATLATLKIQPSEPRDSAVYFCASGFFGGSVETQYFGPGTRLLVL.

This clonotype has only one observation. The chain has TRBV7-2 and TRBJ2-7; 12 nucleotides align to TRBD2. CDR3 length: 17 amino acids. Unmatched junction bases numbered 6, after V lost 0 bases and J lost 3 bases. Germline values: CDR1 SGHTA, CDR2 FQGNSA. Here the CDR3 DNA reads TGTGCCAGCAGCTTAGCCGCTAGCGGGAGGGCCAGCTACGAGCAGTACTTC. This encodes CASSLAASGRASYEQYF.

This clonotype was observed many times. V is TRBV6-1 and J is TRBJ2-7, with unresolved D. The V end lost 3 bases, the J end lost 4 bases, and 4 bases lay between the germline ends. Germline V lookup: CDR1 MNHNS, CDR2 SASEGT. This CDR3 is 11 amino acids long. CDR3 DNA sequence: TGTGCCAGCAGTGATTGGTACGAGCAGTACTTC. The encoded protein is CASSDWYEQYF.

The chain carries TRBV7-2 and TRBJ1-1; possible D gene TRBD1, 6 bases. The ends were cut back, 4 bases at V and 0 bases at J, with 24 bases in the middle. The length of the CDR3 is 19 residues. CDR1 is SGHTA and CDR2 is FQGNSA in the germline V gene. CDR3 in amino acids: CASSSQRTAIFSMNTEAFF. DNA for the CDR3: TGTGCCAGCAGCTCCCAAAGGACAGCAATTTTTTCCATGAACACTGAAGCTTTCTTT.

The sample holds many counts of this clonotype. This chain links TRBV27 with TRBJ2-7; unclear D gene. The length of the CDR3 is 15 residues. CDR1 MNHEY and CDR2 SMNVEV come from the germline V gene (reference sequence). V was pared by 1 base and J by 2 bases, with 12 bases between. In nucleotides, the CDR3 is TGTGCCAGCAGTTTATACTCACGCCTCCCCTACGAGCAGTACTTC. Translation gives CASSLYSRLPYEQYF.

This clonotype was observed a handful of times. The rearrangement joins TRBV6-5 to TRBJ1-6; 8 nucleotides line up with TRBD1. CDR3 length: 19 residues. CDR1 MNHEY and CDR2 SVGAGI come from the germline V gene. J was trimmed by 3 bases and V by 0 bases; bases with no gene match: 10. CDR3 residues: CASSYSSGQGTFYNSPLHF. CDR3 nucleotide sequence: TGTGCCAGCAGTTACTCGTCCGGACAGGGCACGTTCTATAATTCACCCCTCCACTTT.

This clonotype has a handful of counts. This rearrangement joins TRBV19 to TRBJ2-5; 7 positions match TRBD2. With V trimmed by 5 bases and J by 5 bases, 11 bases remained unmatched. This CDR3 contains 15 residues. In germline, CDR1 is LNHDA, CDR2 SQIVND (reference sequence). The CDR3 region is CASSSGAGLRETQYF. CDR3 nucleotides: TGTGCCAGTAGTTCAGGTGCGGGACTAAGGGAGACCCAGTACTTC.

The CDR3 DNA is TGCAGCGTTGAGGAGATGGGACGGAATGGCTACACCTTC. It is translated as CSVEEMGRNGYTF. J is TRBJ1-2 and V is TRBV29-1; D possibly corresponds to TRBD1 (5 bases). The germline V and J ends were trimmed by 3 bases and 6 bases, with 14 bases remaining between them. The CDR3 loop spans 13 amino acids. In germline, CDR1 is SQVTM, CDR2 ANQGSEA.

CDR3 DNA: TGCAGTGCTTACCTAGCGGGAGGGCCGGGTGAGCAGTACTTC. Its protein product is CSAYLAGGPGEQYF. The V call is TRBV20-1, the J call TRBJ2-7; TRBD2 agrees at 12 bases. CDR1 is DFQATT and CDR2 is SNEGSKA in the germline V gene (reference sequence). This CDR3 has 14 residues. V lost 5 bases, J lost 7 bases, and 9 bases stayed unmatched.